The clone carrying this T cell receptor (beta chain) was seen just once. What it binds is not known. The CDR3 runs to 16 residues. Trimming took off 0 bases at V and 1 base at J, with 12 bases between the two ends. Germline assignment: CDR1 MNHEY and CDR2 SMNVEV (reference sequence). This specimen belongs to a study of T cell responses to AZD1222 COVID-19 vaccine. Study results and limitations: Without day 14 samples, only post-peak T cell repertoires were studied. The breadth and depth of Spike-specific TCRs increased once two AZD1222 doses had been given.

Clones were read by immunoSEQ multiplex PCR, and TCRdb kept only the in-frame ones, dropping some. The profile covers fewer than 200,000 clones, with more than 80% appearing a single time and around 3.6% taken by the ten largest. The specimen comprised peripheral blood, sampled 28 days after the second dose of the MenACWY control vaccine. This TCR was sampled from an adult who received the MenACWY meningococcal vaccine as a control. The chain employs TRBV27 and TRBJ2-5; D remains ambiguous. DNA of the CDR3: TGTGCCAGCAGTTTATCCCTCCCGACTCCCCAAGAGACCCAGTACTTC. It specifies CASSLSLPTPQETQYF.